This entry lists 17 T cell receptor beta chains sequenced from one sample in a study of blood T cell repertoires in COVID-19. Clones were sequenced by immunoSEQ multiplex PCR, and TCRdb holds only the in-frame ones, with some missing. This table has approximately 60,000 clones, around four fifths appearing once. The specimen was peripheral blood. All receptors derive from a human donor in a cohort sampled during active COVID-19.

This clone turned up a few times. CDR3 protein: CASSQEGGVAEAFF. In DNA, the CDR3 is TGCGCCAGCAGCCAAGAAGGGGGAGTGGCTGAAGCTTTCTTT. The genes are TRBV4-1 and TRBJ1-1; maybe TRBD1 (6 bases). V lost 0 bases, J lost 6 bases, and 11 bases lay in between. Per the germline V gene, CDR1 is MGHRA and CDR2 is YSYEKL. The CDR3 has 14 amino acids.

This chain links TRBV3-1 (or the pseudogene TRBV3-2) with TRBJ1-4; D remains ambiguous. V shed 2 bases and J shed 7 bases, with 5 bases lying between them. The germline V gene encodes CDR1 LGHDT and CDR2 YNNKEL (reference sequence). This CDR3 comprises 12 residues. CDR3 DNA sequence: TGTGCCAGCAGCCAAACTCGTGAAAAACTGTTTTTT. It is translated as CASSQTREKLFF.

For this clone: The conserved closing phenylalanine or tryptophan is absent in this CDR3, likely reflecting a read error. The gene calls are TRBV6-5 and TRBJ1-6; D is perhaps TRBD1 (6 bases). Germline lookup yields CDR1 MNHEY and CDR2 SVGAGI. V lost 9 bases, J lost 9 bases, and 15 bases lay in between. The CDR3 consists of 13 residues. In nucleotides, the CDR3 is TGTGCCAGTTCCGACAGGTTGGGTTCACCCCTCCACCTT. Its protein is CASSDRLGSPLHL.

This clone was seen more than once but under ten times. The chain is built from TRBV9 and TRBJ1-2, with D perhaps TRBD1 (6 bases). Germline-derived CDR1 and CDR2 are SGDLS and YYNGEE. The CDR3 is 15 amino acids. The V end was cut by 6 bases, the J end by 4 bases, with 19 bases between. CDR3 nucleotides: TGTGCCAGCACCCCGAGCCCAGGGGTGAGCTATGGCTACACCTTC. Protein: CASTPSPGVSYGYTF.

V usage is TRBV7-2 and J usage is TRBJ1-2; 11 bases are shared with TRBD1. The CDR3 runs to 15 residues. With V trimmed by 3 bases and J by 4 bases, 4 bases remained unmatched. Germline V lookup: CDR1 SGHTA, CDR2 FQGNSA. In DNA form, the CDR3 reads TGTGCCAGCAGCTTGTCCGGACAGGGGGCCTATGGCTACACCTTC. It translates to CASSLSGQGAYGYTF.

In this sample, this clone turned up once. This chain joins TRBV4-1 and TRBJ2-2; D not resolved. Deletions cut 2 bases from V and 0 bases from J, with 13 bases between. CDR3 length equals 17 residues. The V gene's germline CDR1 is MGHRA and CDR2 YSYEKL. Written as DNA, the CDR3 is TGCGCCAGCAGCCAACACCGCTTTGGCTCGAACACCGGGGAGCTGTTTTTT. It yields the protein CASSQHRFGSNTGELFF.

The chain's CDR3 is CASSKTSGSGRETQYF. DNA for the CDR3: TGTGCCAGCAGTAAAACTAGCGGGAGCGGGCGAGAGACCCAGTACTTC. The chain recombines TRBV2 with TRBJ2-5; 11 nucleotides match TRBD2. CDR3 size: 16 residues. J lost 4 bases, V lost 5 bases, and 9 bases had no gene match. Germline V gives CDR1 SNHLY, CDR2 FYNNEI.

This chain joins TRBV14 and TRBJ1-1; D remains unclear. Looked up from germline, CDR1 is SGHDN and CDR2 is FVKESK. V lost 3 bases and J 4 bases, leaving 18 bases between the germline ends. There are 16 residues in the CDR3. The CDR3: CASSHLGRERGTEAFF. CDR3 sequence (DNA): TGTGCCAGCAGCCACCTCGGACGGGAGCGAGGCACTGAAGCTTTCTTT.

V and J are TRBV7-9 and TRBJ2-3, with 12 positions matching TRBD2. The CDR3 covers 16 residues. Germline trimming cut 4 bases from V and 1 base from J; bases unmatched to any gene: 3. Germline CDR1 SEHNR, CDR2 FQNEAQ (reference sequence). The CDR3 DNA sequence: TGTGCCAGCAGCTCGGGACTAGCGGGCCGCACAGATACGCAGTATTTT. It is translated as CASSSGLAGRTDTQYF. The whole variable domain, filled in from reference TRBV7-9 and TRBJ2-3, reads DTGVSQNPRHKITKRGQNVTFRCDPISEHNRLYWYRQTLGQGPEFLTYFQNEAQLEKSRLLSDRFSAERPKGSFSTLEIQRTEQGDSAMYLCASSSGLAGRTDTQYFGPGTRLTVL.

J is TRBJ1-1 and V is TRBV18; D not resolved. With 3 bases removed from V and 11 bases from J, the gap between germline ends came to 10 bases. The CDR3 covers 11 residues. Germline assignment: CDR1 KGHSH and CDR2 LQKENI. The CDR3 nucleotides read TGTGCCAGCTCACCCGGAACAGATGCTTTCTTT. The encoded protein is CASSPGTDAFF.

This clone turned up a few times. The chain recombines TRBV2 with TRBJ2-2; TRBD2 is a possible D gene (6 bases). The length of the CDR3 is 14 residues. Germline V gene sequence: CDR1 SNHLY, CDR2 FYNNEI. The V and J ends lost 2 bases and 6 bases respectively, with 10 bases between them. Written as DNA, the CDR3 is TGTGCCAGCAGTGAACGGAGGGACCCCGGGGAGCTGTTTTTT. Its translation is CASSERRDPGELFF.

The rearrangement joins TRBV30 to TRBJ2-3, with D possibly matching TRBD2 (6 bases). Germline V gives CDR1 GTSNPN, CDR2 SVGIG (reference sequence). The CDR3 is 15 residues long. V was pared by 1 base and J by 6 bases, with 17 bases between. The CDR3 nucleotides read TGTGCCTGGAGTGACCCCGGAGGCGGGGCGGATACGCAGTATTTT. This gives the protein CAWSDPGGGADTQYF.

This clone was recorded a few times. The chain combines TRBV9 with TRBJ2-2, with TRBD2 matching over 10 bases. This CDR3 has 15 amino acids. V lost 4 bases to trimming and J lost 8 bases; unmatched junction nucleotides: 8. CDR1 is SGDLS, CDR2 YYNGEE, per germline. The CDR3 bases are TGTGCCAGCAGCCCCCAGCGGGGGGGCAGAGGGGAGCTGTTTTTT. It translates to CASSPQRGGRGELFF.

V gene TRBV10-3 combines with J gene TRBJ2-7; D might be TRBD1 (6 bases). The CDR3 sequence is 14 residues long. V lost 5 bases, J lost 4 bases, and 15 bases lay in between. Germline loops: CDR1 ENHRY, CDR2 SYGVKD. CDR3 region: CAISPGQEGYEQYF. The CDR3 DNA follows: TGTGCCATCAGTCCGGGACAAGAGGGGTACGAGCAGTACTTC.

The chain joins TRBV15 to TRBJ2-5; maybe TRBD1 (6 bases). This CDR3 is 12 amino acids long. The germline gives CDR1 LNHNV, CDR2 YYDKDF (reference sequence). Trimming cost V 3 bases and J 4 bases, with 6 bases left between them. Here the CDR3 DNA reads TGTGCCACCAGCAGCAGGGGAGAGACCCAGTACTTC. Its protein is CATSSRGETQYF.

This chain connects TRBV24-1 to TRBJ2-6; weak D call: TRBD1 (6 bases). Trimming removed 0 bases at V and 4 bases at J, with 27 bases between. The germline gives CDR1 KGHDR, CDR2 SFDVKD. The CDR3 covers 22 residues. Written as DNA, the CDR3 is TGTGCCACCAGTGATTTGCGTCTAGGACAGCCCACCAAACCCCCCGGGGCCAACGTCCTGACTTTC. It specifies CATSDLRLGQPTKPPGANVLTF.

The rearrangement joins TRBV7-9 to TRBJ2-6; a weak D match, TRBD1 (5 bases). The germline gives CDR1 SEHNR, CDR2 FQNEAQ (reference sequence). V lost 4 bases and J 3 bases, leaving 19 bases between the germline ends. The CDR3 sequence is 18 residues long. CDR3 region: CASSSEVKGAGGANVLTF. CDR3 nucleotide sequence: TGTGCCAGCAGCTCAGAGGTAAAAGGGGCAGGTGGGGCCAACGTCCTGACTTTC.